This T cell receptor (beta chain) was captured by sequencing in a study of T cells in Graves' hyperthyroidism and ophthalmopathy. Comments on this clonotype: Its antigen is unknown.

Regions amplified from RNA transcripts were the TCR beta CDR3 regions. The HTBI primer set served for first-round RT-PCR of the TCR CDR3. MiXCR was run by TCRdb on the multiplex PCR reads, yielding one entry per CDR3 protein. There are 500,000 to 650,000 distinct CDR3 sequences in the sample; roughly 15% occur only once, and around an eighth lies in the top ten. The study, taken as a whole, reports: Blood also held most thyroid clonotypes expanded beyond 0.001. Model-based prediction identified ophthalmopathy a median roughly 6.1 months prior to its onset.

Reasons for excluding patients were uncontrolled infection, other autoimmune disease, pregnancy or lactation. Each diagnosis was grounded in clinical symptoms, serum thyroxine and TRAb, thyroid ultrasound, and orbital computed tomography. The CDR3 is 14 amino acids. V gave up 5 bases and J gave up 5 bases; unmatched junction bases: 9. Germline loops: CDR1 SGHRS, CDR2 YFSETQ. Input material: blood. This sequence was found in a woman aged 45-60 years with Graves' ophthalmopathy. This chain links TRBV5-1 with TRBJ2-7; 8 positions match TRBD1. The CDR3 nucleotides read TGCGCCAGCAGTCCCGGGCAGGGGGCTCACGAGCAGTACTTC. This gives the protein CASSPGQGAHEQYF.